The 22 T cell receptor beta chains given below trace back to one sample, sequenced in a study of T-cell reconstitution after alpha-beta-depleted transplantation in children. A library of TCRbeta sequences, prepared with unique molecular identifiers, was generated. TCRdb re-called the PCR reads with MiXCR, one entry per CDR3 protein. In the table there are around 800,000 distinct CDR3 sequences, roughly 15% of which are singletons. The sequences come from PBMCs, mostly from graft donor cells, collected 360 days after TCRalphabeta/CD19-depleted stem cell transplant. These receptors were taken from a male patient younger than 18 who had a stem cell transplant for acute lymphoblastic leukemia, so the T cells may come from the graft donor.

The chain employs TRBV20-1 and TRBJ2-2, with 7 bases fitting TRBD1. Per the germline V gene, CDR1 is DFQATT and CDR2 is SNEGSKA (reference sequence). The CDR3 spans 19 residues. Trimming cost V 2 bases and J 0 bases; bases outside gene matches: 15. As DNA, the CDR3 is TGCAGTGCTAGACCTCCCCTGGGGTTGAGGGGGCCGAACACCGGGGAGCTGTTTTTT. This encodes CSARPPLGLRGPNTGELFF.

The chain is built from TRBV29-1 and TRBJ1-2; D is unclear. The length of the CDR3 is 10 residues. The V end lost 6 bases, the J end lost 5 bases, and 7 bases lay between the germline ends. The V gene's germline CDR1 is SQVTM and CDR2 ANQGSEA. CDR3 amino acids: CSVAGYGYTF. DNA of the CDR3: TGCAGCGTGGCCGGATATGGCTACACCTTC.

The chain combines TRBV5-1 with TRBJ1-3; D is ambiguous. V lost 0 bases and J 0 bases, leaving 13 bases between the germline ends. The germline gives CDR1 SGHRS, CDR2 YFSETQ. CDR3 length equals 17 residues. CDR3 in amino acids: CASSLVTLHPSGNTIYF. CDR3 nucleotides: TGCGCCAGCAGCTTGGTCACTCTCCACCCCTCTGGAAACACCATATATTTT.

The chain links TRBV7-2 to TRBJ2-3; 10 bases align to TRBD1. V lost 1 base, J lost 9 bases, and 10 bases stayed unmatched. Germline CDR1 SGHTA, CDR2 FQGNSA. This CDR3 comprises 16 residues. The CDR3 DNA reads as TGTGCCAGCAGCTTAGGGGACAGGGGCCCTCGGGGAACGCAGTATTTT. It specifies CASSLGDRGPRGTQYF.

The rearrangement joins TRBV25-1 to TRBJ2-5, with 7 nucleotides matching TRBD1. The CDR3 extends over 15 amino acids. In germline, CDR1 is MGHDK, CDR2 SYGVNS. V lost 4 bases, J lost 4 bases, and 9 bases stayed unmatched. The chain's CDR3 is CASSVQRGHAETQYF. In nucleotides, the CDR3 is TGTGCCAGCAGTGTCCAGAGGGGGCACGCAGAGACCCAGTACTTC.

The rearrangement joins TRBV14 to TRBJ2-3; TRBD2 might be the D (5 bases). V shed 4 bases and J shed 9 bases, with 11 bases lying between them. CDR3 length: 12 amino acids. Germline V gene data show CDR1 as SGHDN and CDR2 as FVKESK. CDR3 residues: CASSPWTRTQYF. DNA of the CDR3: TGTGCCAGCAGCCCCTGGACTCGAACGCAGTATTTT. The variable domain in full, with the rest retrieved from reference TRBV14 and TRBJ2-3, is EAGVTQFPSHSVIEKGQTVTLRCDPISGHDNLYWYRRVMGKEIKFLLHFVKESKQDESGMPNNRFLAERTGGTYSTLKVQPAELEDSGVYFCASSPWTRTQYFGPGTRLTVL.

This clonotype showed up just a few times. The chain uses TRBV12-3 or TRBV12-4 and TRBJ2-1; D possibly corresponds to TRBD2 (6 bases). The CDR3 covers 17 residues. V lost 6 bases, J lost 0 bases, and 18 bases lay in between. The CDR3 DNA reads TGTGCCAGCAGACTCGCGGGGTGGGCGAGCTCCTACAATGAGCAGTTCTTC. This gives the protein CASRLAGWASSYNEQFF.

The chain has TRBV20-1 and TRBJ2-7, with TRBD1 matching over 7 bases. CDR3 length: 14 residues. J was trimmed by 3 bases and V by 3 bases; bases with no gene match: 8. The germline V gene encodes CDR1 DFQATT and CDR2 SNEGSKA (reference sequence). The CDR3 loop is CSARPGQRVYEQYF. CDR3 nucleotide sequence: TGCAGTGCTAGGCCGGGACAGAGAGTCTACGAGCAGTACTTC.

This clonotype showed up just a few times. The chain combines TRBV4-1 with TRBJ2-7; D tentatively reads TRBD1 or TRBD2 (6 bases each). Per germline, CDR1 MGHRA and CDR2 YSYEKL. The V gene lost 2 bases and the J gene lost 0 bases, with 11 bases spanning the gap. The CDR3 is 15 amino acids. CDR3: CASSQRGGGSYEQYF. DNA of the CDR3: TGCGCCAGCAGCCAACGAGGAGGGGGCTCCTACGAGCAGTACTTC.

The V call is TRBV19, the J call TRBJ2-7, with 11 bases aligning to TRBD1. The CDR3 contains 15 residues. V shed 1 base and J 4 bases; nucleotides not matched to a gene: 3. Per germline, CDR1 LNHDA and CDR2 SQIVND (reference sequence). CDR3 sequence reads: CASSIGTGGWYEQYF. CDR3 nucleotides: TGTGCCAGTAGTATAGGGACAGGGGGCTGGTACGAGCAGTACTTC.

There are many counts of this clonotype. The chain combines TRBV12-3 or TRBV12-4 with TRBJ2-5, with D unclear. Between the trimmed V and J ends, which lost 3 bases and 7 bases, there was a span of 12 bases. The CDR3 is 13 amino acids. In DNA form, the CDR3 reads TGTGCCAGCAGTTTTGGACGTTCGGGGACCCAGTACTTC. Translating gives CASSFGRSGTQYF.

This clonotype was counted at least ten times. The gene calls are TRBV12-3 or TRBV12-4 and TRBJ2-2, with D uncertain. The CDR3 is 13 amino acids. V lost 6 bases, J lost 4 bases, and 9 bases lay in between. DNA of the CDR3: TGTGCCAGCAGGGGGATGTCCACCGGGGAGCTGTTTTTT. Its translation is CASRGMSTGELFF.

This clonotype was detected many times. The V call is TRBV27, the J call TRBJ2-7, with D unresolved. The CDR3 is 13 residues long. Trimming removed 3 bases from V and 5 bases from J, with 11 bases in between. CDR1 MNHEY and CDR2 SMNVEV come from the germline V gene (reference sequence). The CDR3 region has the DNA TGTGCCAGCAGTTTCCAGATCGCGAACGAGCAGTACTTC. Its translation: CASSFQIANEQYF.

This clonotype was found a few times. This chain joins TRBV27 and TRBJ2-7, with D perhaps TRBD2 (7 bases). Trimming took 4 bases from V and 2 from J, leaving 21 bases between them. This CDR3 is 17 amino acids long. The germline V gene has CDR1 MNHEY and CDR2 SMNVEV (reference sequence). The CDR3 DNA follows: TGTGCCAGCAGTTCCTGGCGGGGGAACAGGGTCACCTACGAGCAGTACTTC. It specifies CASSSWRGNRVTYEQYF.

In its sample, this clonotype was seen many times. The chain employs TRBV7-8 and TRBJ2-3, with TRBD1 identical over 8 bases. The CDR3 is 15 residues long. The junction had 8 bases not matched to a gene; V was cut back by 5 bases and J by 4 bases. Per germline, CDR1 SGHVS and CDR2 FQNEAQ. This CDR3 reads CASSTRTGIADTQYF. CDR3 bases: TGTGCCAGCAGCACCCGGACAGGGATAGCAGATACGCAGTATTTT.

This clonotype has a handful of counts. The chain has TRBV4-2 and TRBJ1-1; D is possibly TRBD1 (5 bases). CDR3 length: 14 amino acids. The germline V gene encodes CDR1 LGHNA and CDR2 YNFKEQ. Trimming shortened V by 1 base and J by 7 bases, and 13 bases separated the two germline ends. The CDR3 coding sequence is TGTGCCAGCAGCCAAGCCCCCCAGGGTTTTGAAGCTTTCTTT. It yields the protein CASSQAPQGFEAFF.

The chain links TRBV7-8 to TRBJ1-5; 7 bases map to TRBD1. Germline values: CDR1 SGHVS, CDR2 FQNEAQ. The V gene end was trimmed by 3 bases and the J gene end by 5 bases; junction bases not matched to a gene: 16. The CDR3 is 18 amino acids. The DNA of the CDR3 is TGTGCCAGCAGCTTCCCTTCCACAGGGGAAGGGTCGGATCAGCCCCAGCATTTT. Protein: CASSFPSTGEGSDQPQHF.

This clonotype was counted at least ten times. The chain employs TRBV5-1 and TRBJ2-5; no reliable D call. Deletions cut 2 bases from V and 1 base from J, with 9 bases between. The germline V gene encodes CDR1 SGHRS and CDR2 YFSETQ. This CDR3 region has 14 residues. This CDR3 reads CASSLVLSQETQYF. The CDR3 region has the DNA TGCGCCAGCAGCTTAGTCCTCAGCCAAGAGACCCAGTACTTC.

The chain has TRBV20-1 and TRBJ2-7; possibly TRBD2 for D (5 bases). The CDR3 consists of 12 residues. Trimming removed 3 bases at V and 6 bases at J, with 12 bases between. Germline CDR1 and CDR2: DFQATT and SNEGSKA (reference sequence). The chain's CDR3 is CSARRTRSEQYF. Written as DNA, the CDR3 is TGCAGTGCTAGGAGAACTAGAAGCGAGCAGTACTTC.

The CDR3 coding sequence is TGTGCCAGCAGTTTAGGGGTCAAAAACATTCAGTACTTC. Translation gives CASSLGVKNIQYF. The V and J genes are TRBV12-3 or TRBV12-4 and TRBJ2-4; D is unclear. V was cut by 1 base and J by 3 bases, with 4 bases left in between. The CDR3 is made up of 13 amino acids.

This rearrangement joins TRBV5-1 to TRBJ2-3; TRBD2 matches 8 bases. The CDR3 extends over 16 amino acids. Germline CDR1 SGHRS, CDR2 YFSETQ. The V gene end was trimmed by 0 bases and the J gene end by 2 bases; junction bases not matched to a gene: 5. The DNA of the CDR3 is TGCGCCAGCAGCTTGGAGACGGGAGGGTACACAGATACGCAGTATTTT. The encoded protein is CASSLETGGYTDTQYF.

This clonotype was observed once. The rearrangement joins TRBV10-2 to TRBJ2-2; possibly TRBD1 for D (6 bases). Per the germline V gene, CDR1 is WSHSY and CDR2 is SAAADI. The CDR3 is made up of 15 amino acids. Trimming removed 4 bases at V and 4 bases at J, with 13 bases between. The CDR3 bases are TGCGCCAGCAGTGGGTCAGGGGCTAGCACCGGGGAGCTGTTTTTT. This encodes CASSGSGASTGELFF.